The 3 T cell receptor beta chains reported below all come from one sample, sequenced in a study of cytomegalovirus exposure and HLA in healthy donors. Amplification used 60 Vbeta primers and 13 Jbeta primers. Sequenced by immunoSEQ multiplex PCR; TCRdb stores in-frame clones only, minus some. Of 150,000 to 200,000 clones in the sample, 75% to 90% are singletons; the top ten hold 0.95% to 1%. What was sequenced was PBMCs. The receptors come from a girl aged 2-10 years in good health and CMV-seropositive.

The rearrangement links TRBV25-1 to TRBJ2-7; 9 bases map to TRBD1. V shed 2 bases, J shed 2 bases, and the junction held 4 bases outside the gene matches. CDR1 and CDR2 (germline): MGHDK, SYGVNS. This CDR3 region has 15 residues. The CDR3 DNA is TGTGCCAGCAGTGAACGGACAGGGGCAACCTACGAGCAGTACTTC. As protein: CASSERTGATYEQYF.

CDR3 protein: CASSISDSPQYF. CDR3 bases: TGTGCCAGTAGTATAAGTGACAGCCCGCAGTATTTT. The chain combines TRBV19 with TRBJ2-3; maybe TRBD1 (5 bases). The CDR3 has 12 amino acids. From germline, CDR1 is LNHDA and CDR2 SQIVND (reference sequence). Trimming shortened V by 2 bases and J by 10 bases, and 10 bases separated the two germline ends.

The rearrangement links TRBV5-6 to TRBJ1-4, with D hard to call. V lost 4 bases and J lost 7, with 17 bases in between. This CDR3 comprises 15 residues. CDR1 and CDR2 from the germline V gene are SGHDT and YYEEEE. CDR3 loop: CASSGGLPGFEKLFF. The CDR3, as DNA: TGTGCCAGCAGCGGTGGACTGCCGGGGTTTGAAAAACTGTTTTTT. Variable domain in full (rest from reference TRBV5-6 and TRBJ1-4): DAGVTQSPTHLIKTRGQQVTLRCSPKSGHDTVSWYQQALGQGPQFIFQYYEEEERQRGNFPDRFSGHQFPNYSSELNVNALLLGDSALYLCASSGGLPGFEKLFFGSGTQLSVL.